This entry lists 11 T cell receptor beta chains sequenced from one sample in a study of blood T cell repertoires in COVID-19. Measured with immunoSEQ multiplex PCR; TCRdb has only the in-frame clones, and not every one. Here the sample spans 200,000 to 250,000 clones, approximately 81% being singletons. Sample: peripheral blood. All receptors come from a woman of 80 years or more with active or convalescent COVID-19.

This clone was seen a few times. Other DNA sequences in this specimen translate into the identical CDR3. The V and J genes are TRBV7-9 and TRBJ1-5, with D perhaps TRBD1 (5 bases). The V gene lost 3 bases and the J gene lost 5 bases, with 8 bases spanning the gap. In germline, CDR1 is SEHNR, CDR2 FQNEAQ (reference sequence). This CDR3 has 13 residues. Written as DNA, the CDR3 is TGTGCCAGCAGCTTCCAGGGCGATCAGCCCCAGCATTTT. It codes for CASSFQGDQPQHF.

This rearrangement joins TRBV29-1 to TRBJ2-2; 7 positions agree with TRBD2. The CDR3 runs 12 residues. V gave up 6 bases and J gave up 5 bases; unmatched junction bases: 3. Germline-derived CDR1 and CDR2 are SQVTM and ANQGSEA. DNA of the CDR3: TGCAGCGTGCCCGGGGGGACCGGGGAGCTGTTTTTT. It yields the protein CSVPGGTGELFF.

J is TRBJ1-1 and V is TRBV12-3 or TRBV12-4; D unclear. This CDR3 spans 12 amino acids. Trimming left V 8 bases short and J 1 base short, with 8 bases between. In DNA, the CDR3 is TGTGCCAGCGCTAAATCGAACACTGAAGCTTTCTTT. Residues: CASAKSNTEAFF.

The chain is built from TRBV6-2 or TRBV6-3 and TRBJ1-2; 10 bases map to TRBD1. The V gene end was trimmed by 5 bases and the J gene end by 6 bases; junction bases not matched to a gene: 6. Germline CDR1 is MNHEY and CDR2 is SVGEGT. This CDR3 is built from 14 residues. The CDR3 DNA follows: TGTGCCAGCAGTCCGGGACAGGGGCTCGATGGCTACACCTTC. It yields the protein CASSPGQGLDGYTF.

The chain joins TRBV3-1 (or the pseudogene TRBV3-2) to TRBJ1-2, with D possibly being TRBD1 (5 bases). CDR3 length equals 15 residues. Trimming took 0 bases from V and 6 from J, leaving 14 bases between them. Germline V gene sequence: CDR1 LGHDT, CDR2 YNNKEL (reference sequence). This chain's CDR3 is CASSQEGAGRNGYTF. Here the CDR3 DNA reads TGTGCCAGCAGCCAAGAGGGAGCAGGGAGGAATGGCTACACCTTC.

The chain joins TRBV18 to TRBJ1-5; unclear D gene. Germline V gene sequence: CDR1 KGHSH, CDR2 LQKENI. This CDR3 contains 13 residues. Trimming cost V 3 bases and J 7 bases, with 10 bases left between them. The CDR3 protein is CASSPAEEQPQHF. Written as DNA, the CDR3 is TGTGCCAGCTCACCGGCGGAGGAACAGCCCCAGCATTTT. The whole variable domain, remainder taken from reference TRBV18 and TRBJ1-5, is NAGVMQNPRHLVRRRGQEARLRCSPMKGHSHVYWYRQLPEEGLKFMVYLQKENIIDESGMPKERFSAEFPKEGPSILRIQQVVRGDSAAYFCASSPAEEQPQHFGDGTRLSIL.

The rearrangement joins TRBV3-1 (or the pseudogene TRBV3-2) to TRBJ2-2, with 8 bases aligning to TRBD1. This CDR3 spans 17 amino acids. V shed 0 bases, J shed 3 bases, and the junction held 6 bases outside the gene matches. In germline, CDR1 is LGHDT, CDR2 YNNKEL (reference sequence). The CDR3 region has the DNA TGTGCCAGCAGCCAAGAGTATGGGACAGGTTACACCGGGGAGCTGTTTTTT. Protein sequence: CASSQEYGTGYTGELFF.

V usage is TRBV18 and J usage is TRBJ2-3; a possible D gene is TRBD2 (6 bases). The V and J ends lost 4 bases and 7 bases respectively, with 24 bases between them. This CDR3 region has 17 residues. Germline V lookup: CDR1 KGHSH, CDR2 LQKENI. CDR3 DNA: TGTGCCAGCTCACGACTCATAGGGCAGGGACTTATCAATACGCAGTATTTT. Protein sequence: CASSRLIGQGLINTQYF.

The sample holds one count of this clone. V is TRBV7-5 and J is TRBJ2-1; the table's D call, TRBD1, has no DNA check behind it. TRBV7-5 is assigned pseudogene status. The CDR3 runs to 17 residues. DNA for the CDR3: TGTGCCAGAAGCTTAGGGAGGGGGACAGTAACAGCCAATGAGCAGTTCTTC. Protein sequence: CARSLGRGTVTANEQFF.

This clone showed up just once. The rearrangement joins TRBV29-1 to TRBJ1-2; 9 bases agree with TRBD1. The V and J ends lost 7 bases and 8 bases, in that order; junction bases with no gene match: 8. This CDR3 spans 12 amino acids. Germline V gene data show CDR1 as SQVTM and CDR2 as ANQGSEA. The CDR3 DNA reads TGCAGCGCCGAGACAGGGGGTGGAGGCTACACCTTC. It is translated as CSAETGGGGYTF. Supplemented by reference TRBV29-1 and TRBJ1-2, the full variable domain reads SAVISQKPSRDICQRGTSLTIQCQVDSQVTMMFWYRQQPGQSLTLIATANQGSEATYESGFVIDKFPISRPNLTFSTLTVSNMSPEDSSIYLCSAETGGGGYTFGSGTRLTVV.

The J gene is TRBJ2-1, the V gene TRBV11-3, with TRBD2 matching 9 bases. The J segment lost 7 bases and the V segment lost 0 bases, leaving 4 bases of the junction unmatched. CDR1 and CDR2 from the germline V gene are SGHNT and YENEEA. The CDR3 is 15 amino acids. Here the CDR3 DNA reads TGTGCCAGCAGCTTAGAAGCGGGAGGAAGGAATGAGCAGTTCTTC. It yields the protein CASSLEAGGRNEQFF.